These 8 T cell receptor beta chains were sequenced from one sample in a study of cytomegalovirus exposure and HLA in healthy donors (dated 2017 in TCRdb). Library generation was performed with the immunoSEQ multiplex PCR assay. A mixture of 60 forward primers for TCR Vbeta segments and 13 reverse primers for TCR Jbeta segments was used in the multiplex PCR. This is the immuneACCESS table as TCRdb keeps it, with only in-frame sequences that have V and J called. A part of the clones is gone; compared with another copy, unresolved V genes explain less than half, and the rest is unexplained. The sample's clone listing holds 150,000 or so clones. The ten most abundant clones make up around 1.7% of the sample. The sequenced sample was PBMCs. The receptors were gathered from a woman between 50 and 59 years old in good health and CMV-seronegative.

The gene calls are TRBV2 and TRBJ2-2, with 7 bases identical to TRBD1. Unmatched junction bases numbered 7, after V lost 0 bases and J lost 6 bases. The CDR3 totals 16 residues. Looked up from germline, CDR1 is SNHLY and CDR2 is FYNNEI. This CDR3 is CASSEAGQLNAGELFF. CDR3 in DNA: TGTGCCAGCAGTGAAGCGGGACAGTTAAACGCCGGGGAGCTGTTTTTT.

The rearrangement uses TRBV28 and TRBJ1-1, with 9 bases aligning to TRBD1. The germline gives CDR1 MDHEN, CDR2 SYDVKM. V dropped 5 bases and J dropped 1; count of bases not matched to a gene: 14. The CDR3 covers 18 residues. CDR3 in DNA: TGTGCCAGCAGTCTTACTCCGGGACAGGGAATCGGGAACACTGAAGCTTTCTTT. It yields the protein CASSLTPGQGIGNTEAFF.

The genes are TRBV4-2 and TRBJ1-5; unclear D gene. The CDR3 is made up of 14 amino acids. Trimming took 1 base from V and 4 from J, leaving 8 bases between them. Germline CDR1 and CDR2: LGHNA and YNFKEQ. The DNA for the CDR3 is TGTGCCAGCAGCCAAGTTGGCGGAAATCAGCCCCAGCATTTT. It specifies CASSQVGGNQPQHF.

CDR3 sequence reads: CASRDWESSGNTIYF. For the CDR3, the DNA is TGCGCCAGCAGAGACTGGGAGAGCTCTGGAAACACCATATATTTT. The rearrangement uses TRBV5-1 and TRBJ1-3; D gene uncertain. Germline loops: CDR1 SGHRS, CDR2 YFSETQ. V dropped 5 bases and J dropped 0 bases, with 12 bases sitting between them. CDR3 length: 15 amino acids.

This chain uses TRBV5-1 with TRBJ1-6; 8 positions agree with TRBD1. V lost 0 bases to trimming and J lost 9 bases; unmatched junction nucleotides: 2. The CDR3 sequence is 14 residues long. Germline-derived CDR1 and CDR2 are SGHRS and YFSETQ. The CDR3 sequence: CASSLGQGSSPLHF. The CDR3 coding sequence is TGCGCCAGCAGCTTGGGACAGGGGAGTTCACCCCTCCACTTT.

The chain recombines TRBV28 with TRBJ2-1; possible D gene TRBD1, 6 bases. Germline lookup yields CDR1 MDHEN and CDR2 SYDVKM. The length of the CDR3 is 16 residues. The V end lost 5 bases, the J end lost 8 bases, and 22 bases lay between the germline ends. This CDR3 is CASSAFVRQVGDEQFF. CDR3 in DNA: TGTGCCAGCAGTGCGTTCGTGCGACAGGTCGGAGATGAGCAGTTCTTC.

This rearrangement joins TRBV29-1 to TRBJ1-1, with D perhaps TRBD1 (6 bases). Germline CDR1 and CDR2: SQVTM and ANQGSEA. This CDR3 is 14 amino acids long. Deletions cut 7 bases from V and 2 bases from J, with 17 bases between. The CDR3: CSGWERGQNTEAFF. The CDR3 DNA reads as TGCAGCGGATGGGAGCGGGGGCAAAACACTGAAGCTTTCTTT.

The chain carries TRBV5-1 and TRBJ1-5, with D perhaps TRBD1 (5 bases). Germline CDR1 and CDR2: SGHRS and YFSETQ. CDR3 length: 15 amino acids. The V gene lost 0 bases and the J gene lost 4 bases, with 11 bases spanning the gap. CDR3 in DNA: TGCGCCAGCAGCTTGGACTCCGGGGGAAATCAGCCCCAGCATTTT. Translation gives CASSLDSGGNQPQHF.